The TCR beta chain under discussion was sequenced for a study of blood T cell repertoires in COVID-19. Study-level information: COVID-19 samples, acute and convalescent, were from the United States, Italy and Spain. Sources were T cells, B-cell-depleted T cells, or PBMCs; the material itself was cDNA or gDNA.

Original methodology: Estimation of nucleated cell counts was performed using reference gene primer amplification. TCRdb's table, derived via immunoSEQ multiplex PCR, lists solely in-frame clones and lacks some. That table gives V, J and clone size, and the DNA gave D and trimming. The table records about 160,000 clones, about four fifths of them present only once. Germline lookup yields CDR1 MNHNY and CDR2 SVGAGI (reference sequence). With V trimmed by 2 bases and J by 4 bases, 4 bases remained unmatched. There are 15 residues in the CDR3. The TCR sequence derives from a man aged 65 to 79 with acute or convalescent COVID-19. J is TRBJ2-1 and V is TRBV6-6; TRBD2 matches 8 bases. The source material was peripheral blood. This CDR3 is CASSYPSGFYNEQFF. In DNA, the CDR3 is TGTGCCAGCAGTTACCCTAGCGGGTTTTACAATGAGCAGTTCTTC.